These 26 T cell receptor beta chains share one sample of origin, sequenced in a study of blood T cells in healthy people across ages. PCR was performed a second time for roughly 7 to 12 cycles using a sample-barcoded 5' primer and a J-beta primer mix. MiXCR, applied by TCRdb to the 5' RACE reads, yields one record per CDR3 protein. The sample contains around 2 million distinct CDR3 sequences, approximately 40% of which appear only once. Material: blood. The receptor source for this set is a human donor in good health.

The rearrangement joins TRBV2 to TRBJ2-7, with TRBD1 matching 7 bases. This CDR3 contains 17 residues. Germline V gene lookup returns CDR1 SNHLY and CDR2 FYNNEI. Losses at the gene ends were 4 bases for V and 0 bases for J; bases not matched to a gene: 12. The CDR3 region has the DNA TGTGCCAGCAGTGCGCCCGTGACGGGACAGATCTCCTACGAGCAGTACTTC. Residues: CASSAPVTGQISYEQYF.

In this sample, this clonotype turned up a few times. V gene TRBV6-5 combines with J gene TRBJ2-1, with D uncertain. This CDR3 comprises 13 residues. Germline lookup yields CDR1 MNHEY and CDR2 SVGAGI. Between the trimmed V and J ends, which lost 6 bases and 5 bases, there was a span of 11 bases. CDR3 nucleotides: TGTGCCAGCAGCCACCAAGGGCACAATGAGCAGTTCTTC. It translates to CASSHQGHNEQFF.

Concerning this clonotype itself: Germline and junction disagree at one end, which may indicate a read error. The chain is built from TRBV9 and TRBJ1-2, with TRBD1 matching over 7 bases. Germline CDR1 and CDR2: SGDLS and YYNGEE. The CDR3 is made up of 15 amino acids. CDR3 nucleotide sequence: TGTGTCAGCAGCGCTTTGGGGGACAGCTACTATGGCTACACCTTC. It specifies CVSSALGDSYYGYTF.

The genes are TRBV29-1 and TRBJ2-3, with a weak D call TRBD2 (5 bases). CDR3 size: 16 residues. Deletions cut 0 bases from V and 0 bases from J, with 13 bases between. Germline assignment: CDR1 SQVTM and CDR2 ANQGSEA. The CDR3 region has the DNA TGCAGCGTTGAAGACCTTCGCGGGCATAGCACAGATACGCAGTATTTT. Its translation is CSVEDLRGHSTDTQYF.

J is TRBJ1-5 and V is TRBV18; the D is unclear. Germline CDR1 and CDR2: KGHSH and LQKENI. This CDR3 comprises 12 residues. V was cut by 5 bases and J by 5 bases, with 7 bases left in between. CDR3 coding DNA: TGTGCCAGCTCAACGGACCATCAGCCCCAGCATTTT. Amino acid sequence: CASSTDHQPQHF. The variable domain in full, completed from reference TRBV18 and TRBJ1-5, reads NAGVMQNPRHLVRRRGQEARLRCSPMKGHSHVYWYRQLPEEGLKFMVYLQKENIIDESGMPKERFSAEFPKEGPSILRIQQVVRGDSAAYFCASSTDHQPQHFGDGTRLSIL.

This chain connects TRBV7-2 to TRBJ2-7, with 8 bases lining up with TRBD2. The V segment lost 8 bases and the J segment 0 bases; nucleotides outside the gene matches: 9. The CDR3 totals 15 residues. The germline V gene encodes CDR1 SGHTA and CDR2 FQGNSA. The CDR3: CASRRGGTSSYEQYF. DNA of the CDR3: TGTGCCAGCCGCCGGGGGGGGACTAGCTCCTACGAGCAGTACTTC.

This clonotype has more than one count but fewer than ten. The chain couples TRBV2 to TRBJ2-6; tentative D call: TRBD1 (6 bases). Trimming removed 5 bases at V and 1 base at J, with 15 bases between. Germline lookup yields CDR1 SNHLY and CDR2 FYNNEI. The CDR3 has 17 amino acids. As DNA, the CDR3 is TGTGCCAGCAGTCAAAGGGGGTTTATGTCTGGGGCCAACGTCCTGACTTTC. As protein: CASSQRGFMSGANVLTF.

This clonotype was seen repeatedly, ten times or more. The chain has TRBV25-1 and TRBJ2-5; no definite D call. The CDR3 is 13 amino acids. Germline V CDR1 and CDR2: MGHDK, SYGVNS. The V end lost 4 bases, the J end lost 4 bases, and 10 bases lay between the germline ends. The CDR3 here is CASSGEGGETQYF. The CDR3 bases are TGTGCCAGCAGTGGGGAAGGCGGAGAGACCCAGTACTTC.

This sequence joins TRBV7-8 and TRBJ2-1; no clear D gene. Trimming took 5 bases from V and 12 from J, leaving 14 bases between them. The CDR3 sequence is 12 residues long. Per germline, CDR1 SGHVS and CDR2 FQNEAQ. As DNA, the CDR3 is TGTGCCAGCAGCACAGCCGGGTCCGCGCAGTTCTTC. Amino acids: CASSTAGSAQFF. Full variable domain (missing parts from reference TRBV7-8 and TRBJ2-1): GAGVSQSPRYKVAKRGQDVALRCDPISGHVSLFWYQQALGQGPEFLTYFQNEAQLDKSGLPSDRFFAERPEGSVSTLKIQRTQQEDSAVYLCASSTAGSAQFFGPGTRLTVL.

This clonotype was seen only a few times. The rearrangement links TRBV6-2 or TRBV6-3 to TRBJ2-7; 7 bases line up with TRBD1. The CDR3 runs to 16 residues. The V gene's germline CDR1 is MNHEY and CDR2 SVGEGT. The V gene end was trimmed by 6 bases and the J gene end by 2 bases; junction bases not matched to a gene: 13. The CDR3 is CASSSKGGAKPYEQYF. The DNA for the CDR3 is TGTGCCAGCAGCTCGAAAGGGGGCGCAAAGCCCTACGAGCAGTACTTC.

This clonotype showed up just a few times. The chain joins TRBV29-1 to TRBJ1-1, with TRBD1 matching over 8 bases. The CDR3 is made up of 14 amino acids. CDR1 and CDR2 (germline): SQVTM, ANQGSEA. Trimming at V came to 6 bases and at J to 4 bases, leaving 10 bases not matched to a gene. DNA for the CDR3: TGCAGCGTCGTACACGGGACAGGCCCCACTGAAGCTTTCTTT. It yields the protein CSVVHGTGPTEAFF.

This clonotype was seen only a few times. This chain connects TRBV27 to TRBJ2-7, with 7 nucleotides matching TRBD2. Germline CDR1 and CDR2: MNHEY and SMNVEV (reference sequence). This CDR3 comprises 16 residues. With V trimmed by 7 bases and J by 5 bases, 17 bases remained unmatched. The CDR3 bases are TGTGCCAGCAACCCTCGCCCGGGGGGAGTTGAGGACGAGCAGTACTTC. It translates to CASNPRPGGVEDEQYF.

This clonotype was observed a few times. The CDR3 here is CASSEGVQFEKLFF. CDR3 bases: TGTGCCAGCAGCGAAGGGGTACAGTTTGAAAAACTGTTTTTT. The rearrangement uses TRBV9 and TRBJ1-4; tentative D call: TRBD1 (5 bases). Germline CDR1 reads SGDLS; CDR2 reads YYNGEE. Trimming removed 3 bases from V and 7 bases from J, with 13 bases in between. The CDR3 runs to 14 residues.

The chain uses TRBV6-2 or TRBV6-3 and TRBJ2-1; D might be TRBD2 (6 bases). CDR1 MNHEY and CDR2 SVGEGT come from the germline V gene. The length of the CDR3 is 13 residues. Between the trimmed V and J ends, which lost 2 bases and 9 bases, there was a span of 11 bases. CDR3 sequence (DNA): TGTGCCAGCAGTTACAGTCGGGGGACTGAGCAGTTCTTC. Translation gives CASSYSRGTEQFF.

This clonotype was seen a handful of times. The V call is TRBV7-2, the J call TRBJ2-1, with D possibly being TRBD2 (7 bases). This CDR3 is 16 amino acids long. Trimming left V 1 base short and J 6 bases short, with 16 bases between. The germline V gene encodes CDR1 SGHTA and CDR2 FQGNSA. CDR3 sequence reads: CASSLVIRGAFNEQFF. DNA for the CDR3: TGTGCCAGCAGCTTAGTGATCCGGGGGGCTTTCAATGAGCAGTTCTTC.

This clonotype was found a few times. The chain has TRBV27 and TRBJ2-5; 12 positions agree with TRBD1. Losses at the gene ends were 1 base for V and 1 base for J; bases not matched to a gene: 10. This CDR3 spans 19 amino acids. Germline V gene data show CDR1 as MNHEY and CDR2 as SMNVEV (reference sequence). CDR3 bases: TGTGCCAGCAGTTTATTAAAATTCCCGGGACAGGGGGCCCAAGAGACCCAGTACTTC. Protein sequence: CASSLLKFPGQGAQETQYF.

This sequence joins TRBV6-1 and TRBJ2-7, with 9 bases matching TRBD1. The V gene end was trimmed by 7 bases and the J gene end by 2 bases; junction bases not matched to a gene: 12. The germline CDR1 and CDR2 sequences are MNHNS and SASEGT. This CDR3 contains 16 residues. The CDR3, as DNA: TGTGCCAGCAAGCAAACAGGGGGCCTCCCACCCTACGAGCAGTACTTC. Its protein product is CASKQTGGLPPYEQYF.

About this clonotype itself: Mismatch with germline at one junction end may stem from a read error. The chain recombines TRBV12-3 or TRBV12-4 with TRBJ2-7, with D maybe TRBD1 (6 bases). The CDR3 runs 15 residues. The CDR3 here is CAGSYRTGHDYEQYF. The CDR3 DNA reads TGTGCCGGCAGTTATCGAACGGGACACGACTACGAGCAGTACTTC.

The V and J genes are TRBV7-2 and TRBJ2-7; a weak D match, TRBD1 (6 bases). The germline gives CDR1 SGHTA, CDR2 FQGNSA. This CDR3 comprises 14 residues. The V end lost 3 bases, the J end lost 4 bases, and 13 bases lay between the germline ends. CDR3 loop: CASSFRQVPYEQYF. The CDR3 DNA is TGTGCCAGCAGCTTTAGACAGGTTCCATACGAGCAGTACTTC.

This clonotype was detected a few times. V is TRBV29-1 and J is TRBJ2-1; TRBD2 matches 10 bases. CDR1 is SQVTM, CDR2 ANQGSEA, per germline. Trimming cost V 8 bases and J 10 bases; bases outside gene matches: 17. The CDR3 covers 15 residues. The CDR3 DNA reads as TGCAGCCTTTTTAATACTAGCGGGGCCCTATCGGAGCAGTTCTTC. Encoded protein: CSLFNTSGALSEQFF.

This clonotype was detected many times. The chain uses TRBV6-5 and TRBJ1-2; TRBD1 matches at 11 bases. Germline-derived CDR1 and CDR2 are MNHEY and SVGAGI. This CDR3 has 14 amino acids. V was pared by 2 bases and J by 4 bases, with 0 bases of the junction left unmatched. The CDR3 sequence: CASSYGTGGYGYTF. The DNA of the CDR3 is TGTGCCAGCAGTTACGGGACAGGGGGCTATGGCTACACCTTC.

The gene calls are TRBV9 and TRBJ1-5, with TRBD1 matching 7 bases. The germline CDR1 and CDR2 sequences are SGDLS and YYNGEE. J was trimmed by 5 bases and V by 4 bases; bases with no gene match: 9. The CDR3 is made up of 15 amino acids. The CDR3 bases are TGTGCCAGCAGCCAGGGGGGAGGGGGGCATCAGCCCCAGCATTTT. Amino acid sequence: CASSQGGGGHQPQHF.

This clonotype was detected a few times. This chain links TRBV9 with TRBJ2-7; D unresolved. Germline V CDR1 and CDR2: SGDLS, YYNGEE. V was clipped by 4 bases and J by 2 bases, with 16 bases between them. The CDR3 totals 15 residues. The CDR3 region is CASSPPPAGTYEQYF. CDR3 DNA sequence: TGTGCCAGCAGCCCCCCTCCGGCCGGCACCTACGAGCAGTACTTC.

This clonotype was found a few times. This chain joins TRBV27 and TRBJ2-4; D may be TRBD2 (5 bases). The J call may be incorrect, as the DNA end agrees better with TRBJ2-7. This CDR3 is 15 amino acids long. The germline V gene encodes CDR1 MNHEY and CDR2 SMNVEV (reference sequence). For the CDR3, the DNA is TGTGCCAGCAGCAAATCGGCCGGAGGCCCCTACGAGCAGTACTTC. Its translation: CASSKSAGGPYEQYF.

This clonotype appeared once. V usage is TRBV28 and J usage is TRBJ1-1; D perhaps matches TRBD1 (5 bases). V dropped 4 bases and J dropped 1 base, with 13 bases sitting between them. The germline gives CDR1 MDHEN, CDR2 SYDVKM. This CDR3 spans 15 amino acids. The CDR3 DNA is TGTGCCAGCAGTTGGGACTTAGGGGCGAACACTGAAGCTTTCTTT. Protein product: CASSWDLGANTEAFF. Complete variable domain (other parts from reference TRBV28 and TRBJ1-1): DVKVTQSSRYLVKRTGEKVFLECVQDMDHENMFWYRQDPGLGLRLIYFSYDVKMKEKGDIPEGYSVSREKKERFSLILESASTNQTSMYLCASSWDLGANTEAFFGQGTRLTVV.

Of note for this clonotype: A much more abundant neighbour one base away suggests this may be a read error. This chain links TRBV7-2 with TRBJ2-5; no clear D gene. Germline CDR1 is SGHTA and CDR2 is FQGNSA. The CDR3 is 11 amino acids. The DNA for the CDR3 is TGTGCCAGCAGCTTGTTTGAGGAGCAGGACTTC. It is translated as CASSLFEEQDF.